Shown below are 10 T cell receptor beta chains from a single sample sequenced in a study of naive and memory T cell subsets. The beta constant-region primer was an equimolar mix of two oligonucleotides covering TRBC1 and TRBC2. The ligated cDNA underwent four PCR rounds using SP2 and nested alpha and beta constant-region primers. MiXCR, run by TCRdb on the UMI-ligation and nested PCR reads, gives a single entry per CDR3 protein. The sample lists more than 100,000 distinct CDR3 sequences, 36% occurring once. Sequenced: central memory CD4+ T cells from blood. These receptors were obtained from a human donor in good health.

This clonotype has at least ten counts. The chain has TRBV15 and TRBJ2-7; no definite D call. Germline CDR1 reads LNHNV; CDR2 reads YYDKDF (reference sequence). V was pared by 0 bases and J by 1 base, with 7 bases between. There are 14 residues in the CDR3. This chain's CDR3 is CATSREPRSYEQYF. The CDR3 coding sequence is TGTGCCACCAGCAGAGAGCCACGTTCCTACGAGCAGTACTTC.

CDR3 in DNA: TGCGCCAGCAGCTTTTACGGCAGTGCGGATTCACCCCTCCACTTT. Encoded protein: CASSFYGSADSPLHF. The chain is built from TRBV5-1 and TRBJ1-6; D unclear. Germline CDR1 and CDR2: SGHRS and YFSETQ. This CDR3 spans 15 amino acids. Deletions cut 2 bases from V and 8 bases from J, with 14 bases between.

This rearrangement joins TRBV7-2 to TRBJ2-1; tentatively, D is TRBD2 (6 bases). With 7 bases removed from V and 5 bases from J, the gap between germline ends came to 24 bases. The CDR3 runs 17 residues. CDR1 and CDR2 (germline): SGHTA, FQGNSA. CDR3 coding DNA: TGTGCCAGCAACGACCCACTTTGGGGGGTAGAGCACAATGAGCAGTTCTTC. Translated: CASNDPLWGVEHNEQFF.

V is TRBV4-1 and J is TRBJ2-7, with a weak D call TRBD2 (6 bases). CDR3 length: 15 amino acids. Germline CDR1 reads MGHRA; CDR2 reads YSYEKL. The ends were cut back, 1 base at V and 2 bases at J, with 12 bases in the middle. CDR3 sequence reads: CASSQGAGTPYEQYF. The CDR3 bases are TGCGCCAGCAGCCAAGGGGCGGGAACTCCCTACGAGCAGTACTTC.

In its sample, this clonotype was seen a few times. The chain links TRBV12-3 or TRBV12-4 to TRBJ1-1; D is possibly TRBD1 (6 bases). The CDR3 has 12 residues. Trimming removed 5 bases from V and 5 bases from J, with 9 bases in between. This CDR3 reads CASSQQGTEAFF. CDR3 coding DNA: TGTGCCAGCAGTCAACAGGGAACTGAAGCTTTCTTT.

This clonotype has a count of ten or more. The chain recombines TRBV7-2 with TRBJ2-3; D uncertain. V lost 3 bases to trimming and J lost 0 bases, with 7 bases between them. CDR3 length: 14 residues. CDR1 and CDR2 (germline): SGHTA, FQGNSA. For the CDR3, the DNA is TGTGCCAGCAGCTTGGGTTTTAGCACAGATACGCAGTATTTT. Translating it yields CASSLGFSTDTQYF.

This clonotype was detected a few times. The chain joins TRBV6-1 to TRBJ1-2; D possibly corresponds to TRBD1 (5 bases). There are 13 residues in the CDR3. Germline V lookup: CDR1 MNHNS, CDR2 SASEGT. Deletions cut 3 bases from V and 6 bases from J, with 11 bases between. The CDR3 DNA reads TGTGCCAGCAGTGATTGGGGGTTCGATGGCTACACCTTC. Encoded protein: CASSDWGFDGYTF.

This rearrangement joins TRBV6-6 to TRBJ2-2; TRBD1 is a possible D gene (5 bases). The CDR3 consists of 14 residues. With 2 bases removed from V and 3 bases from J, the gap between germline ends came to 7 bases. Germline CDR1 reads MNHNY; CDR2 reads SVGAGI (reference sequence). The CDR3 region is CASSYARDTGELFF. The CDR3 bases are TGTGCCAGCAGTTACGCCAGGGACACCGGGGAGCTGTTTTTT.

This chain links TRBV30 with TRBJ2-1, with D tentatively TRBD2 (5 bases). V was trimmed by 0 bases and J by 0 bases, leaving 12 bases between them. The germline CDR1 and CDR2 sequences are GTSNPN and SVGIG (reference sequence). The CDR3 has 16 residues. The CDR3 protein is CAWSVRAASSYNEQFF. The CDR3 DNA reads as TGTGCCTGGAGTGTGAGAGCGGCTAGCTCCTACAATGAGCAGTTCTTC.

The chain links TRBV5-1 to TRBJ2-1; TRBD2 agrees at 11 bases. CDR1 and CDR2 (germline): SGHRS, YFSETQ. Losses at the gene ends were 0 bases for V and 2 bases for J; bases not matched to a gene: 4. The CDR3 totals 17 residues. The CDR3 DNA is TGCGCCAGCAGCTTGGGCCATAGCGGGAGGGCCTACAATGAGCAGTTCTTC. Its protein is CASSLGHSGRAYNEQFF.